Presented here are 5 T cell receptor beta chains from one specimen sequenced in a study of HIV-infected children after antiretroviral therapy interruption. A 3' RACE protocol on RNA, with unique molecular identifiers, produced the TCR library. TCRdb re-called the 3' RACE reads with MiXCR, one entry per CDR3 protein. The sample records fewer than 45,000 distinct CDR3 sequences, about 6% being singletons. Regarding treatment: PENTA 11 planned treatment interruption arm or continuous ART arm. The source material was CD45RA+ CD4+ T cells from PBMCs, pooled from several time points, sampled from a donor given antiretroviral therapy, either interrupted or continuous. Subset of the sample: naive CD4+ CD45RA+ CD45RO- T cells. These receptors originate from a pool of human donors with HIV.

This clonotype was counted ten times or more. This CDR3 is CASRLLGRHEQFF. In DNA form, the CDR3 reads TGTGCCAGCAGACTACTAGGCAGGCATGAGCAGTTCTTC. The rearrangement uses TRBV11-2 and TRBJ2-1; possibly TRBD2 for D (5 bases). CDR1 and CDR2 (germline): SGHAT, FQNNGV. The CDR3 is 13 amino acids. V was cut by 6 bases and J by 8 bases, with 14 bases left in between.

This clonotype was counted between two and nine times. As DNA, the CDR3 is TGCAGTGCTAGGCTAGCGGGGAGCACAGATACGCAGTATTTT. It encodes CSARLAGSTDTQYF. The V call is TRBV20-1, the J call TRBJ2-3; 9 bases are shared with TRBD2. Germline V gene data show CDR1 as DFQATT and CDR2 as SNEGSKA (reference sequence). CDR3 length: 14 residues. Unmatched junction bases numbered 1, after V lost 3 bases and J lost 0 bases.

There are many counts of this clonotype. This chain uses TRBV11-1 with TRBJ2-1; 10 bases map to TRBD2. The CDR3 totals 15 residues. Losses at the gene ends were 5 bases for V and 9 bases for J; bases not matched to a gene: 10. Germline V lookup: CDR1 SGHAT, CDR2 FQDESV (reference sequence). CDR3 nucleotides: TGTGCCAGCAGCGTAACTAGCGGGATAGTCAGTGAGCAGTTCTTC. Translated: CASSVTSGIVSEQFF.

This clonotype was observed at least ten times. The chain is built from TRBV20-1 and TRBJ1-1; D gene uncertain. The germline V gene has CDR1 DFQATT and CDR2 SNEGSKA (reference sequence). V was trimmed by 4 bases and J by 4 bases, leaving 13 bases between them. The CDR3 has 13 residues. For the CDR3, the DNA is TGCAGTGCTATTAAGGGAGGAAGCACTGAAGCTTTCTTT. It translates to CSAIKGGSTEAFF.

This clonotype was found a few times. The genes are TRBV28 and TRBJ2-3, with TRBD2 matching 12 bases. V gave up 5 bases and J gave up 4 bases; unmatched junction bases: 7. The CDR3 extends over 16 amino acids. Germline V lookup: CDR1 MDHEN, CDR2 SYDVKM. The CDR3 DNA reads as TGTGCCAGCAGTCCCCGACTAGCGGGAGTACCAGATACGCAGTATTTT. It translates to CASSPRLAGVPDTQYF.